These 25 T cell receptor beta chains share one sample of origin, sequenced in a study of blood T cells in healthy people across ages. A second 7 to 11 cycle PCR used barcoded and J-beta primers. One entry per CDR3 protein, called by TCRdb with MiXCR from the 5' RACE reads. Seen here are over 1,300,000 distinct CDR3 sequences, approximately 59% observed once, and the top ten hold over 5%. Sequencing was done on a sample of blood. The receptors were sampled from a man aged 18 to 29 in good health.

CDR3 in DNA: TGTGCCTGGAGTGTTCCCAGGGCGGGCTACGAGCAGTACTTC. This codes for CAWSVPRAGYEQYF. The V gene is TRBV30, the J gene TRBJ2-7; D possibly matches TRBD1 or TRBD2 (5 bases each). Per the germline V gene, CDR1 is GTSNPN and CDR2 is SVGIG (reference sequence). V gave up 0 bases and J gave up 3 bases, with 12 bases separating them. The CDR3 has 14 residues.

This chain joins TRBV7-9 and TRBJ2-1; 9 nucleotides align to TRBD2. The V gene's germline CDR1 is SEHNR and CDR2 FQNEAQ (reference sequence). The junction had 6 bases not matched to a gene; V was cut back by 2 bases and J by 4 bases. The CDR3 is 16 amino acids. CDR3 protein: CASSLYPSGAYNEQFF. The CDR3 DNA sequence: TGTGCCAGCAGCTTATACCCTAGCGGGGCATACAATGAGCAGTTCTTC.

The CDR3 reads CASRTGLASTDTQYF. The CDR3 nucleotides read TGTGCCAGCAGGACAGGGCTAGCTAGCACAGATACGCAGTATTTT. This chain links TRBV27 with TRBJ2-3, with 7 bases identical to TRBD1. Germline CDR1 MNHEY, CDR2 SMNVEV (reference sequence). With 6 bases clipped from V and 0 bases from J, the junction kept 6 bases outside the gene matches. The CDR3 contains 15 residues.

The chain links TRBV5-6 to TRBJ2-3, with D possibly TRBD2 on 6 matching bases. Germline V gene sequence: CDR1 SGHDT, CDR2 YYEEEE. This CDR3 is 17 amino acids long. V lost 4 bases and J 0 bases, leaving 18 bases between the germline ends. The CDR3 loop is CASSPGGTGLSTDTQYF. The CDR3, as DNA: TGTGCCAGCAGCCCCGGTGGTACGGGACTCAGCACAGATACGCAGTATTTT.

V is TRBV12-3 or TRBV12-4 and J is TRBJ2-7, with a possible D match to TRBD1 (6 bases). This CDR3 is built from 14 residues. V lost 5 bases, J lost 3 bases, and 14 bases lay in between. CDR3 in amino acids: CASSVRQAFYEQYF. The CDR3 DNA is TGTGCCAGCAGTGTACGACAGGCCTTCTACGAGCAGTACTTC.

This clonotype was detected a few times. This sequence joins TRBV10-3 and TRBJ2-3; D remains unclear. Germline V CDR1 and CDR2: ENHRY, SYGVKD. The CDR3 has 16 amino acids. V was cut by 2 bases and J by 0 bases, with 12 bases left in between. CDR3 sequence (DNA): TGTGCCATCAGTGAGCCAGGATATGATAGCACAGATACGCAGTATTTT. Protein: CAISEPGYDSTDTQYF.

V is TRBV15 and J is TRBJ2-5; D unclear. Germline V lookup: CDR1 LNHNV, CDR2 YYDKDF (reference sequence). The CDR3 has 15 residues. The germline V and J ends were trimmed by 0 bases and 2 bases, with 10 bases remaining between them. CDR3 bases: TGTGCCACCAGCAGAGATCAGTGGATTCAAGAGACCCAGTACTTC. Its protein product is CATSRDQWIQETQYF.

This clonotype has just a few counts. J is TRBJ2-3 and V is TRBV4-1; 10 bases are a match to TRBD2. V shed 4 bases and J 3 bases; nucleotides not matched to a gene: 7. Germline values: CDR1 MGHRA, CDR2 YSYEKL. The CDR3 is made up of 16 amino acids. CDR3 DNA: TGCGCCAGCAGCCTTATAGCGGGAGGAGGGACAGATACGCAGTATTTT. This translates into CASSLIAGGGTDTQYF.

This chain connects TRBV6-5 to TRBJ1-2; a weak D match, TRBD1 (5 bases). CDR3 length: 13 amino acids. Germline V gene data show CDR1 as MNHEY and CDR2 as SVGAGI. Trimming took 7 bases from V and 1 from J, leaving 10 bases between them. The CDR3: CASKLQDNYGYTF. CDR3 sequence (DNA): TGTGCCAGCAAACTACAGGATAACTATGGCTACACCTTC.

The chain carries TRBV7-6 and TRBJ2-7, with TRBD1 as a possible D gene (6 bases). The CDR3 length is 18 residues. The germline gives CDR1 SGHVS, CDR2 FNYEAQ. V lost 1 base to trimming and J lost 0 bases, with 19 bases between them. This CDR3 reads CASSLVGTRSSSSYEQYF. Written as DNA, the CDR3 is TGTGCCAGCAGCTTAGTAGGGACAAGGAGCTCGAGCTCCTACGAGCAGTACTTC.

This clonotype was observed a few times. This sequence joins TRBV28 and TRBJ2-7; D possibly corresponds to TRBD1 (5 bases). V shed 1 base and J shed 2 bases, with 9 bases lying between them. CDR3 size: 14 residues. CDR1 MDHEN and CDR2 SYDVKM come from the germline V gene. CDR3 sequence (DNA): TGTGCCAGCAGTTTATCCCAGGGTACCTACGAGCAGTACTTC. Translated: CASSLSQGTYEQYF. Full variable domain (missing parts from reference TRBV28 and TRBJ2-7): DVKVTQSSRYLVKRTGEKVFLECVQDMDHENMFWYRQDPGLGLRLIYFSYDVKMKEKGDIPEGYSVSREKKERFSLILESASTNQTSMYLCASSLSQGTYEQYFGPGTRLTVT.

The J gene is TRBJ2-1, the V gene TRBV4-3; tentatively, D is TRBD2 (5 bases). V was cut by 1 base and J by 5 bases, with 12 bases left in between. This CDR3 is 15 amino acids long. Germline V gene data show CDR1 as LGHNA and CDR2 as YSLEER. The CDR3 bases are TGCGCCAGCAGCCAAGGACTAATCGGGAACAATGAGCAGTTCTTC. Protein sequence: CASSQGLIGNNEQFF.

The V call is TRBV18, the J call TRBJ2-1, with D unclear. The CDR3 totals 16 residues. Germline loops: CDR1 KGHSH, CDR2 LQKENI. The V gene lost 3 bases and the J gene lost 3 bases, with 15 bases spanning the gap. The CDR3 sequence is CASSPLSPDLYNEQFF. The DNA for the CDR3 is TGTGCCAGCTCACCGCTTTCCCCGGACCTCTACAATGAGCAGTTCTTC.

The table lists this clonotype with a few counts. The rearrangement links TRBV7-9 to TRBJ2-3, with D hard to call. This CDR3 has 13 amino acids. Germline V gene lookup returns CDR1 SEHNR and CDR2 FQNEAQ (reference sequence). The V gene lost 6 bases and the J gene lost 2 bases, with 9 bases spanning the gap. CDR3 nucleotides: TGTGCCAGCAGTTCCCTTTACACAGATACGCAGTATTTT. Translating gives CASSSLYTDTQYF.

V and J are TRBV29-1 and TRBJ1-2; the match to TRBD1 covers 9 bases. Germline V gene lookup returns CDR1 SQVTM and CDR2 ANQGSEA. CDR3 length equals 15 residues. V lost 3 bases to trimming and J lost 4 bases; unmatched junction nucleotides: 9. CDR3: CSVDFRDRVVYGYTF. CDR3 nucleotide sequence: TGCAGCGTTGACTTCCGGGACAGGGTTGTCTATGGCTACACCTTC.

CDR3 residues: CASFRGRETQYF. In nucleotides, the CDR3 is TGTGCCAGCTTCAGGGGGAGAGAGACCCAGTACTTC. J is TRBJ2-5 and V is TRBV2, with 7 bases matching TRBD1. Trimming at V came to 8 bases and at J to 4 bases, leaving 4 bases not matched to a gene. CDR3 length equals 12 residues. The germline V gene has CDR1 SNHLY and CDR2 FYNNEI.

There are a few counts of this clonotype. The CDR3 nucleotides read TGTGCCAGCAGCTCACGCGGGGGGGCCTACAATGAGCAGTTCTTC. This translates into CASSSRGGAYNEQFF. V and J are TRBV7-6 and TRBJ2-1; 9 nucleotides align to TRBD2. CDR3 length: 15 residues. Losses at the gene ends were 4 bases for V and 2 bases for J; bases not matched to a gene: 3. Germline V gene sequence: CDR1 SGHVS, CDR2 FNYEAQ.

This clonotype appeared a few times. This chain uses TRBV20-1 with TRBJ2-7; 11 bases fit TRBD2. The junction had 6 bases not matched to a gene; V was cut back by 3 bases and J by 5 bases. Germline V CDR1 and CDR2: DFQATT, SNEGSKA (reference sequence). This CDR3 has 14 residues. The DNA for the CDR3 is TGCAGTGCTAGCGTAGCGGGAGGGCCCCACGAGCAGTACTTC. Its protein product is CSASVAGGPHEQYF.

This chain joins TRBV5-1 and TRBJ1-2, with TRBD1 as a possible D gene (5 bases). This CDR3 comprises 16 residues. The germline gives CDR1 SGHRS, CDR2 YFSETQ. V shed 7 bases and J shed 2 bases, with 21 bases lying between them. CDR3 sequence (DNA): TGCGCCAGCGGGCCGGTGGGGCGCGGGGTCAACTATGGCTACACCTTC. Translated: CASGPVGRGVNYGYTF.

The CDR3 region is CASSQLIDFQETQYF. Here the CDR3 DNA reads TGCGCCAGCAGCCAACTAATTGACTTCCAAGAGACCCAGTACTTC. The gene calls are TRBV4-1 and TRBJ2-5; D gene uncertain. Germline-derived CDR1 and CDR2 are MGHRA and YSYEKL. CDR3 length equals 15 residues. V was clipped by 2 bases and J by 1 base, with 11 bases between them.

CDR3 in amino acids: CASSLATARLEQFF. CDR3 coding DNA: TGTGCCAGCAGCTTAGCCACGGCCCGTCTTGAGCAGTTCTTC. The rearrangement uses TRBV7-2 and TRBJ2-1; no firm D call. The CDR3 loop spans 14 amino acids. Between the trimmed V and J ends, which lost 0 bases and 9 bases, there was a span of 12 bases. Germline V CDR1 and CDR2: SGHTA, FQGNSA. Filled out from reference TRBV7-2 and TRBJ2-1, the complete variable domain reads GAGVSQSPSNKVTEKGKDVELRCDPISGHTALYWYRQSLGQGLEFLIYFQGNSAPDKSGLPSDRFSAERTGGSVSTLTIQRTQQEDSAVYLCASSLATARLEQFFGPGTRLTVL.

The rearrangement uses TRBV7-2 and TRBJ1-2; 8 positions match TRBD1. The CDR3 spans 15 residues. The J segment lost 4 bases and the V segment lost 5 bases, leaving 9 bases of the junction unmatched. Germline CDR1 is SGHTA and CDR2 is FQGNSA. The CDR3 DNA reads as TGTGCCAGCAGCATAGGACAGGGTTGGGGCTATGGCTACACCTTC. It encodes CASSIGQGWGYGYTF.

For this clonotype: The junction shows a germline mismatch at one end, possibly a read error. This rearrangement joins TRBV10-3 to TRBJ2-3; 8 bases fit TRBD1. CDR1 is ENHRY and CDR2 is SYGVKD in the germline V gene. CDR3 length equals 15 residues. CDR3 region: CAIRGQASGADTRYF. The CDR3 coding sequence is TGTGCCATCAGGGGACAGGCCTCAGGCGCAGATACGCGGTATTTT.

V usage is TRBV20-1 and J usage is TRBJ1-1; D is unclear. The V gene's germline CDR1 is DFQATT and CDR2 SNEGSKA (reference sequence). Trimming cost V 6 bases and J 1 base, with 12 bases left between them. The CDR3 is 13 amino acids. The CDR3 reads CSARRDWNTEAFF. The CDR3 region has the DNA TGCAGTGCCAGAAGAGACTGGAACACTGAAGCTTTCTTT.

This clonotype was seen only a few times. V is TRBV6-2 or TRBV6-3 and J is TRBJ1-2; the D is unclear. Trimming removed 10 bases from V and 6 bases from J, with 15 bases in between. CDR3 length equals 12 residues. The germline CDR1 and CDR2 sequences are MNHEY and SVGEGT. CDR3 sequence: CATVAGWNGYTF. CDR3 nucleotides: TGTGCCACCGTGGCGGGGTGGAATGGCTACACCTTC.